The rows below give T cell receptor beta chains drawn from one sample of a study of cytomegalovirus exposure and HLA in healthy donors. TCRdb's table, derived via immunoSEQ multiplex PCR, lists solely in-frame clones and lacks some. The sample holds 180,000 or so clones, around 70% seen once. The sequenced sample consisted of PBMCs. These receptors originate from a male donor in good health and CMV-seronegative. The CDR3 runs from the conserved cysteine through the conserved F or W. D genes are given only for firm matches. A row's size may be missing; if present it is once, few, many or a size class.

d_call: TRBD2
v_call: TRBV28
j_call: TRBJ2-1
clone_size: .
cdr3_aa: CASRKPSGRKNNEQFF
cdr3_nt: TGTGCCAGCAGAAAACCCAGCGGGAGAAAAAACAATGAGCAGTTCTTC

d_call: TRBD1
v_call: TRBV28
j_call: TRBJ1-5
clone_size: .
cdr3_aa: CASRSYLRDRYSNQPQHF
cdr3_nt: TGTGCCAGCAGGTCGTATTTACGGGACAGATATAGCAATCAGCCCCAGCATTTT

d_call: TRBD1
v_call: TRBV29-1
j_call: TRBJ2-3
clone_size: .
cdr3_aa: CSVEGQGQTDTQYF
cdr3_nt: TGCAGCGTCGAGGGACAGGGACAAACAGATACGCAGTATTTT

d_call: .
v_call: TRBV29-1
j_call: TRBJ2-3
clone_size: .
cdr3_aa: CSGTSTDTQYF
cdr3_nt: TGCAGCGGGACTAGCACAGATACGCAGTATTTT

d_call: .
v_call: TRBV10-3
j_call: TRBJ2-7
clone_size: .
cdr3_aa: CAISPGDEQYF
cdr3_nt: TGTGCCATCAGTCCCGGGGACGAGCAGTACTTC

d_call: .
v_call: TRBV4-2
j_call: TRBJ1-4
clone_size: .
cdr3_aa: CASSQGRYGTPNEKLFF
cdr3_nt: TGTGCCAGCAGCCAAGGTCGCTACGGGACACCTAATGAAAAACTGTTTTTT

d_call: TRBD2
v_call: TRBV7-9
j_call: TRBJ2-3
clone_size: .
cdr3_aa: CASSFTSGEADTQYF
cdr3_nt: TGTGCCAGCAGCTTCACTAGCGGGGAGGCAGATACGCAGTATTTT

d_call: .
v_call: TRBV19
j_call: TRBJ1-5
clone_size: .
cdr3_aa: CASSMSGGSNQPQHF
cdr3_nt: TGTGCCAGTAGTATGTCGGGTGGAAGCAATCAGCCCCAGCATTTT

d_call: TRBD2
v_call: TRBV9
j_call: TRBJ2-7
clone_size: once
cdr3_aa: CASSVAPGGSYEQYF
cdr3_nt: TGTGCCAGCAGCGTAGCGCCGGGAGGGTCCTACGAGCAGTACTTC

d_call: .
v_call: TRBV19
j_call: TRBJ1-2
clone_size: .
cdr3_aa: CASTQDSPYGYTF
cdr3_nt: TGTGCCAGTACTCAGGACAGCCCCTATGGCTACACCTTC

d_call: TRBD1
v_call: TRBV7-6
j_call: TRBJ1-6
clone_size: .
cdr3_aa: CASSTDRVGVSPLHF
cdr3_nt: TGTGCCAGCAGCACCGACAGGGTGGGAGTTTCACCCCTCCACTTT

d_call: .
v_call: TRBV19
j_call: TRBJ1-4
clone_size: .
cdr3_aa: CASSVDRGEKLFF
cdr3_nt: TGTGCCAGTAGTGTCGACCGGGGTGAAAAACTGTTTTTT

d_call: .
v_call: TRBV28
j_call: TRBJ2-3
clone_size: .
cdr3_aa: CASSLLGVSTDTQYF
cdr3_nt: TGTGCCAGCAGTTTATTGGGAGTCAGCACAGATACGCAGTATTTT

d_call: TRBD2
v_call: TRBV19
j_call: TRBJ2-2
clone_size: .
cdr3_aa: CASSMVSGSTGELFF
cdr3_nt: TGTGCCAGTAGTATGGTTAGCGGGAGCACCGGGGAGCTGTTTTTT

d_call: .
v_call: TRBV2
j_call: TRBJ1-5
clone_size: .
cdr3_aa: CASSVGQSYQPQHF
cdr3_nt: TGTGCCAGCAGTGTGGGGCAGAGCTATCAGCCCCAGCATTTT